Sequencing of this TCR beta chain was carried out in a study of PD-1 blockade in classical Hodgkin lymphoma. The junction had 6 bases not matched to a gene; V was cut back by 1 base and J by 2 bases. Germline lookup yields CDR1 LGHNA and CDR2 YNFKEQ. The CDR3 contains 16 residues. Repertoires were generated with immunoSEQ multiplex PCR, while TCRdb's copy carries only in-frame clones and drops some. The sample records approximately 34,000 clones, about four fifths being singletons. There was relapse after autologous stem cell transplantation in every patient, and there was variation in brentuximab vedotin exposure. Best responses included complete response and partial response; otherwise, the best response was progressive disease.

The source is a human donor with classical Hodgkin lymphoma. Sequenced material: peripheral blood mononuclear cells (PBMCs), taken at baseline. The chain couples TRBV4-2 to TRBJ2-7, with 9 bases matching TRBD1. The CDR3 loop reads CASSQAPGQGTYEQYF. The CDR3 bases are TGTGCCAGCAGCCAAGCTCCGGGACAGGGAACCTACGAGCAGTACTTC.